This T cell receptor beta chain was recorded in a study of T-cell memory formation after mild COVID-19. TCRdb reanalysed the 5' RACE reads using MiXCR and keeps one entry per CDR3 protein. The table has a few hundred thousand distinct CDR3 sequences, roughly 19% seen once; the top ten hold 21%. Germline lookup yields CDR1 MNHEY and CDR2 SVGAGI. The V and J ends lost 4 bases and 10 bases respectively, with 33 bases between them. The CDR3 has 19 amino acids. The sequence came from a man aged 18-30 years who had mild COVID-19 (a few samples of this study predate the infection). Cell type and time point are not known. V is TRBV6-5 and J is TRBJ2-3; weak D call: TRBD1 (5 bases). Sequenced material: PBMCs or a T cell subset sorted from them (not recorded which). The CDR3 bases are TGTGCCAGCAGTTCTAGGTCGGGCGGCCGGCTTGGACAAAAAGTACCGCAGTATTTT. Translation: CASSSRSGGRLGQKVPQYF.